The T cell receptor (beta chain) described here comes from a study of OX40 agonist ivuxolimab in advanced cancers. The CDR3 contains 14 residues. V was shortened by 3 bases and J by 0 bases, with 6 bases between the two germline ends. CDR1 is SEHNR, CDR2 FQNEAQ, per germline (reference sequence). The protocol was immunoSEQ multiplex PCR, while the TCRdb copy is restricted to in-frame clones and leaves out a portion. Here the sample spans under 65,000 clones, 70% to 90% being singletons. The clonotype was recovered from an adult with an advanced solid tumor such as melanoma, head and neck, liver or kidney cancer. The specimen comprised CD4+ or CD8+ T cells sorted from blood, sampled in a trial of the OX40 agonist ivuxolimab. The rearrangement joins TRBV7-9 to TRBJ2-1; D gene unclear. CDR3 loop: CASSFASSYNEQFF. For the CDR3, the DNA is TGTGCCAGCAGCTTTGCAAGCTCCTACAATGAGCAGTTCTTC.